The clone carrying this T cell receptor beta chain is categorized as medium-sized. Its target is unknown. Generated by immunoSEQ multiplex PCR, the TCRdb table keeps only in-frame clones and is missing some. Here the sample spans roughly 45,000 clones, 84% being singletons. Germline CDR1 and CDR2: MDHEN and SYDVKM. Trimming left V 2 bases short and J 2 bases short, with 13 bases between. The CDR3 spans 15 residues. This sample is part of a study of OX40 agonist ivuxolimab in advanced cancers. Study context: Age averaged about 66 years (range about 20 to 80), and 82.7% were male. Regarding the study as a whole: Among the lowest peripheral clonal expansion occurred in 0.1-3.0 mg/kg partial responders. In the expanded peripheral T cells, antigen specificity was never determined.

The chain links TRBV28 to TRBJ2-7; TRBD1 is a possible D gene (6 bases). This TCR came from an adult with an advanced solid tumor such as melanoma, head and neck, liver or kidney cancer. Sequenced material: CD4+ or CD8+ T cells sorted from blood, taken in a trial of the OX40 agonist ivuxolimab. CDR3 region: CASSLKAGTTYEQYF. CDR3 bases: TGTGCCAGCAGTTTAAAGGCAGGGACAACCTACGAGCAGTACTTC.